Below, 11 T cell receptor beta chains from the same sample are listed, as sequenced in a study of cytomegalovirus exposure and HLA in healthy donors. Amplification used 60 Vbeta primers and 13 Jbeta primers. Profiling relied on immunoSEQ multiplex PCR, and the TCRdb table lists in-frame clones only, not all of them. The data contain some 200,000 clones, less than 85% of them singletons. What was sequenced was PBMCs. The receptors shown here come from a man aged 18 to 30 in good health and CMV-seronegative.

This clone was counted only a few times. The chain joins TRBV11-2 to TRBJ2-7, with TRBD1 identical over 7 bases. The CDR3 has 16 amino acids. The V gene's germline CDR1 is SGHAT and CDR2 FQNNGV. V was clipped by 0 bases and J by 4 bases; unmatched bases: 9. The CDR3 nucleotides read TGTGCCAGCAGCTTAGATTTTAGGGGGCGCGCGTACGAGCAGTACTTC. Protein sequence: CASSLDFRGRAYEQYF.

This clone was counted only a few times. The gene calls are TRBV2 and TRBJ1-5; no reliable D call. V was clipped by 3 bases and J by 7 bases, with 7 bases between them. Germline V gives CDR1 SNHLY, CDR2 FYNNEI. The CDR3 contains 12 residues. CDR3 residues: CASSESGQPQHF. In DNA form, the CDR3 reads TGTGCCAGCAGTGAGAGCGGGCAGCCCCAGCATTTT.

This sequence joins TRBV2 and TRBJ1-5, with D unresolved. Per the germline V gene, CDR1 is SNHLY and CDR2 is FYNNEI. V lost 10 bases and J lost 0, with 13 bases in between. CDR3 length equals 14 residues. The CDR3 loop is CATTNSYSNQPQHF. The DNA of the CDR3 is TGTGCCACGACGAACAGTTATAGCAATCAGCCCCAGCATTTT.

In this sample, this clone turned up once. The chain uses TRBV7-6 and TRBJ2-7; tentative D call: TRBD1 (5 bases). Germline-derived CDR1 and CDR2 are SGHVS and FNYEAQ. The CDR3 has 16 amino acids. V lost 0 bases and J lost 0, with 12 bases in between. CDR3 loop: CASSLAGRESSYEQYF. CDR3 coding DNA: TGTGCCAGCAGCTTAGCGGGCAGGGAAAGCTCCTACGAGCAGTACTTC. Full variable domain (remainder filled in from reference TRBV7-6 and TRBJ2-7): GAGVSQSPRYKVTKRGQDVALRCDPISGHVSLYWYRQALGQGPEFLTYFNYEAQQDKSGLPNDRFSAERPEGSISTLTIQRTEQRDSAMYRCASSLAGRESSYEQYFGPGTRLTVT.

The chain links TRBV12-5 to TRBJ2-1; 10 nucleotides match TRBD2. Germline CDR1 LGHNT, CDR2 FRNRAP. The length of the CDR3 is 16 residues. V dropped 6 bases and J dropped 7; count of bases not matched to a gene: 12. The CDR3: CASGPRLAGVSNEQFF. The DNA of the CDR3 is TGTGCTAGTGGCCCCAGGCTAGCGGGAGTATCAAATGAGCAGTTCTTC.

V is TRBV28 and J is TRBJ2-7; 10 positions match TRBD1. The CDR3 has 15 residues. The germline CDR1 and CDR2 sequences are MDHEN and SYDVKM. Trimming took 5 bases from V and 3 from J; bases not matched to a gene: 7. The CDR3 loop is CASSPPGQGSYEQYF. The CDR3 DNA follows: TGTGCCAGCAGTCCACCGGGACAGGGGAGCTACGAGCAGTACTTC.

V usage is TRBV11-3 and J usage is TRBJ2-3, with D perhaps matching TRBD2 (5 bases). Germline V CDR1 and CDR2: SGHNT, YENEEA. V lost 2 bases, J lost 0 bases, and 6 bases lay in between. This CDR3 is 14 amino acids long. The CDR3 region is CASSLLASTDTQYF. The CDR3, as DNA: TGTGCCAGCAGCTTACTAGCTAGCACAGATACGCAGTATTTT.

This chain connects TRBV6-1 to TRBJ1-5; 7 bases agree with TRBD1. Per germline, CDR1 MNHNS and CDR2 SASEGT. Trimming took 4 bases from V and 0 from J; bases not matched to a gene: 3. This CDR3 has 15 residues. DNA for the CDR3: TGTGCCAGCAGTGTTGGGACAGTTAGCAATCAGCCCCAGCATTTT. Translation: CASSVGTVSNQPQHF.

The chain uses TRBV6-1 and TRBJ2-7; TRBD1 agrees at 9 bases. CDR3 size: 15 residues. J was trimmed by 3 bases and V by 4 bases; bases with no gene match: 7. Germline V gene lookup returns CDR1 MNHNS and CDR2 SASEGT. The CDR3 DNA reads TGTGCCAGCAGTGCGGACAGGGGAGGAAACTACGAGCAGTACTTC. This gives the protein CASSADRGGNYEQYF.

This chain connects TRBV2 to TRBJ2-5; maybe TRBD1 (6 bases). The closer fit of TRBJ2-7 to the DNA end suggests the J call may be wrong. CDR1 is SNHLY and CDR2 is FYNNEI in the germline V gene. This CDR3 is built from 14 residues. The CDR3 region has the DNA TGTGCCAGCAGCCCCGGGACACTGTCCTACGAGCAGTACTTC. Protein sequence: CASSPGTLSYEQYF.

The J gene is TRBJ2-5, the V gene TRBV5-1, with 7 bases identical to TRBD2. Germline trimming cut 3 bases from V and 2 bases from J; bases unmatched to any gene: 1. The CDR3 length is 13 residues. Germline V lookup: CDR1 SGHRS, CDR2 YFSETQ. The CDR3 loop is CASSSGGQETQYF. The CDR3 DNA reads as TGCGCCAGCAGCTCCGGGGGGCAAGAGACCCAGTACTTC.